This TCR beta chain was captured in a study of yellow fever vaccine responses in identical twins. In germline, CDR1 is ENHRY, CDR2 SYGVKD. Trimming shortened V by 0 bases and J by 0 bases, and 9 bases separated the two germline ends. The CDR3 extends over 16 amino acids. TCRdb reprocessed the RT-PCR reads via MiXCR and lists one record per CDR3 protein. The sample carries under 20,000 distinct CDR3 sequences, around 70% recorded once. The TCR sequence derives from a woman between 18 and 29 years old who received the yellow fever vaccine. Sequencing was performed on T cells from blood (PBMCs), unsorted or a sorted subset (not recorded which), taken before or after yellow fever vaccination (not recorded which). The chain uses TRBV10-3 and TRBJ1-5, with a weak D call TRBD1 (6 bases). CDR3 DNA sequence: TGTGCCATCAGTGAGTCGGACAGCCTTAGCAATCAGCCCCAGCATTTT. This sequence encodes CAISESDSLSNQPQHF.